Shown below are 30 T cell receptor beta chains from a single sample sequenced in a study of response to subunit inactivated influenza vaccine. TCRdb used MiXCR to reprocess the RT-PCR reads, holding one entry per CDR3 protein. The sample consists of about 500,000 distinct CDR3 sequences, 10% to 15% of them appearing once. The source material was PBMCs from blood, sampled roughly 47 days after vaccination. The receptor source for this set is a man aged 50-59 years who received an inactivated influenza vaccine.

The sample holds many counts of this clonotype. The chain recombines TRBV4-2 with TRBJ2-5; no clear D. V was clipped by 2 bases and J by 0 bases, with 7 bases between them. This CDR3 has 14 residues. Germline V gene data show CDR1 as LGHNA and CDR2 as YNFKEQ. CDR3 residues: CASSQNLNQETQYF. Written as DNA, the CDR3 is TGTGCCAGCAGCCAAAATCTTAACCAAGAGACCCAGTACTTC.

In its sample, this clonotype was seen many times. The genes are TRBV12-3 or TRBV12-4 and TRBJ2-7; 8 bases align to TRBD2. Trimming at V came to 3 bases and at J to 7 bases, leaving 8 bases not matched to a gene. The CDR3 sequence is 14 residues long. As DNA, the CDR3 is TGTGCCAGCAGTTTTAAGGAGCGGGGGCAAGAGCAGTACTTC. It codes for CASSFKERGQEQYF.

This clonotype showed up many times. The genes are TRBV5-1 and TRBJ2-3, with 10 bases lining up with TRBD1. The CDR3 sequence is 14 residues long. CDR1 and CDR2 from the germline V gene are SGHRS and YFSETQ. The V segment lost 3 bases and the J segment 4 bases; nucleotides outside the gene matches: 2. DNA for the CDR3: TGCGCCAGCAGCTCCGGGACAGGGGCAGATACGCAGTATTTT. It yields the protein CASSSGTGADTQYF. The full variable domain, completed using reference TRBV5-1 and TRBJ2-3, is KAGVTQTPRYLIKTRGQQVTLSCSPISGHRSVSWYQQTPGQGLQFLFEYFSETQRNKGNFPGRFSGRQFSNSRSEMNVSTLELGDSALYLCASSSGTGADTQYFGPGTRLTVL.

CDR3 region: CASSLDGAVWNEQFF. The CDR3 DNA reads TGTGCCAGCAGTTTAGATGGGGCCGTCTGGAATGAGCAGTTCTTC. This sequence joins TRBV12-3 or TRBV12-4 and TRBJ2-1; a possible D gene is TRBD1 (5 bases). The CDR3 consists of 15 residues. V lost 1 base, J lost 7 bases, and 14 bases lay in between.

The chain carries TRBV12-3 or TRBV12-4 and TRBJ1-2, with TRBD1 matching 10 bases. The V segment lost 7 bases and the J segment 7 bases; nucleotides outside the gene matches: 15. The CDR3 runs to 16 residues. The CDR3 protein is CASMGNRDRGVGGYTF. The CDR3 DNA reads TGTGCCAGCATGGGGAACCGGGACAGGGGAGTAGGTGGCTACACCTTC.

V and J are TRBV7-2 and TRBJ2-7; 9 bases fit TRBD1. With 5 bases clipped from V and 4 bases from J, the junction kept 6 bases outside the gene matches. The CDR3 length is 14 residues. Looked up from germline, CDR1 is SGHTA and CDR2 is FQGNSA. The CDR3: CASSPGTGRYEQYF. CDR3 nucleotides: TGTGCCAGCAGCCCCGGGACAGGGAGATACGAGCAGTACTTC. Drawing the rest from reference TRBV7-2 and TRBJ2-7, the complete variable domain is GAGVSQSPSNKVTEKGKDVELRCDPISGHTALYWYRQSLGQGLEFLIYFQGNSAPDKSGLPSDRFSAERTGGSVSTLTIQRTQQEDSAVYLCASSPGTGRYEQYFGPGTRLTVT.

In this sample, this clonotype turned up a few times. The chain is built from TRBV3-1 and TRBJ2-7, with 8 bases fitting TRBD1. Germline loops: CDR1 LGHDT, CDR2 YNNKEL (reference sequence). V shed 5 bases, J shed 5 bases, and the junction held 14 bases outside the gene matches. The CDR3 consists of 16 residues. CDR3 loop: CASSTYRGVIRDEQYF. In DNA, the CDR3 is TGTGCCAGCAGCACTTACAGGGGGGTAATTCGGGACGAGCAGTACTTC.

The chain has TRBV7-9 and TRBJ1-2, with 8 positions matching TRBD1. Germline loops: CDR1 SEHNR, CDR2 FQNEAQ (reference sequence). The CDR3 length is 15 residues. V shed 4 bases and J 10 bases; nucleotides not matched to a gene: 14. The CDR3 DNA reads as TGTGCCAGCAGCTGGCCGGGACAGGATACCAAGGACTACACCTTC. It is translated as CASSWPGQDTKDYTF.

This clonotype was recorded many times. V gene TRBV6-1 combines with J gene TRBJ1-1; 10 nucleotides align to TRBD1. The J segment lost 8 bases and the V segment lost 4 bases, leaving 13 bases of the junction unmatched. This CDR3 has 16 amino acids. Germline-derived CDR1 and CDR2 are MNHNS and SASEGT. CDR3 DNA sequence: TGTGCCAGCAGTGTCCGGGACAGGGGTCCCTGGCGCGAAGCTTTCTTT. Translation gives CASSVRDRGPWREAFF.

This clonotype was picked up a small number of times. The CDR3 nucleotides are TGTGCCACCAGTGCCCGCAGGAGCTCCTACAATGAGCAGTTCTTC. It specifies CATSARRSSYNEQFF. The chain is built from TRBV24-1 and TRBJ2-1; D gene uncertain. Trimming left V 5 bases short and J 0 bases short, with 10 bases between. The CDR3 loop spans 15 amino acids. Germline CDR1 is KGHDR and CDR2 is SFDVKD.

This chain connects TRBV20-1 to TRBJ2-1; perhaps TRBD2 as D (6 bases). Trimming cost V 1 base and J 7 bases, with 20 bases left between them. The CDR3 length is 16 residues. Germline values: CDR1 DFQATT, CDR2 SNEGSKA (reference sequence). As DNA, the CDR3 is TGCAGTGCTAGAGTCGGTAGCGGAGGTTTCCGTAATGAGCAGTTCTTC. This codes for CSARVGSGGFRNEQFF.

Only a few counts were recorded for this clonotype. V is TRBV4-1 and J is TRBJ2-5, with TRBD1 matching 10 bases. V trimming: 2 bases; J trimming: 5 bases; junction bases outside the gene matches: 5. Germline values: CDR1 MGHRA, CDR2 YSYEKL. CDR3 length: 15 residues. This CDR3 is CASSQPGQGMETQYF. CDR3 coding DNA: TGCGCCAGCAGCCAACCGGGACAGGGGATGGAGACCCAGTACTTC.

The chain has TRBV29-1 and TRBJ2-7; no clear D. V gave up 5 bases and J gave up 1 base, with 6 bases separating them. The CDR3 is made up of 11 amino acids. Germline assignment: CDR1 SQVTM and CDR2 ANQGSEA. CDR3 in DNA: TGCAGCGTTCGAGAGTCCTACGAGCAGTACTTC. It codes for CSVRESYEQYF.

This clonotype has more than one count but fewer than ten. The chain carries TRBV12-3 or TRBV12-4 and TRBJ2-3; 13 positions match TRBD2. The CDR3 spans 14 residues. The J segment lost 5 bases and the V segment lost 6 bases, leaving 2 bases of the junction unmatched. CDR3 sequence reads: CASRGTSGVDTQYF. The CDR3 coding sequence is TGTGCCAGCAGAGGGACTAGCGGGGTAGATACGCAGTATTTT.

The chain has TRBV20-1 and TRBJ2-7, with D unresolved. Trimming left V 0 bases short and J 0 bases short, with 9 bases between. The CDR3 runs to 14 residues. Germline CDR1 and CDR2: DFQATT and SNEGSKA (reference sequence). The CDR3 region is CSARDEHTSYEQYF. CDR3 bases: TGCAGTGCTAGAGATGAACACACCTCCTACGAGCAGTACTTC.

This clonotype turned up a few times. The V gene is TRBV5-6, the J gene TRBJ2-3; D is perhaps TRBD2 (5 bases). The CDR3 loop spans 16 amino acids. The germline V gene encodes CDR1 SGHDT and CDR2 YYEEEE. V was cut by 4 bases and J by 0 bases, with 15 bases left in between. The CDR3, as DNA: TGTGCCAGCAGCGGAGAGGACTGGTTTAGCACAGATACGCAGTATTTT. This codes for CASSGEDWFSTDTQYF.

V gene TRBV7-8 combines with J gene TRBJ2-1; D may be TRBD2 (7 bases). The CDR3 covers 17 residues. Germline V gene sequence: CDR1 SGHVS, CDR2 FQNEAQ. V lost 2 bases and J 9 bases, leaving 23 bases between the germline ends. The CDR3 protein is CASSLPARGATFGEQFF. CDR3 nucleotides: TGTGCCAGCAGCTTACCAGCCCGGGGGGCAACGTTTGGTGAGCAGTTCTTC.

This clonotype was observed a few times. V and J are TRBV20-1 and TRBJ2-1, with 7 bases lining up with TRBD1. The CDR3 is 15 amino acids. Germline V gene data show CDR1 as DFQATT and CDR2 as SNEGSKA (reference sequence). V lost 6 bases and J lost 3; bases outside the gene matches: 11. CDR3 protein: CSATSHRDSYNEQFF. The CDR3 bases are TGCAGTGCCACCTCTCACCGGGACAGCTACAATGAGCAGTTCTTC.

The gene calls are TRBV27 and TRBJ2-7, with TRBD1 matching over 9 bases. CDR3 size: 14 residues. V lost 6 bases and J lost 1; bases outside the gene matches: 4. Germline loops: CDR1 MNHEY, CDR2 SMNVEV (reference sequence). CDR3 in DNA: TGTGCCAGCAGGGAGACAGGGGGATCCTACGAGCAGTACTTC. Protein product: CASRETGGSYEQYF.

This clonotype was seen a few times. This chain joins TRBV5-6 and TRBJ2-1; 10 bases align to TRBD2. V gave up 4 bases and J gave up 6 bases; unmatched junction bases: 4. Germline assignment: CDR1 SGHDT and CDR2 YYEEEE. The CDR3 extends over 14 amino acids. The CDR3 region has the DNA TGTGCCAGCAGCAGGGGACTAGCGATCAATGAGCAGTTCTTC. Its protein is CASSRGLAINEQFF.

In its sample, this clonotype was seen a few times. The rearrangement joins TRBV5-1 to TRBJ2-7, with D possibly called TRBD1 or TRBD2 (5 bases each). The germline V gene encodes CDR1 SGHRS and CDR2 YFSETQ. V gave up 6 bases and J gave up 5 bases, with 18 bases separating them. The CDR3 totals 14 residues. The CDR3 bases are TGCGCCAGCACAGAGGGACCAGCGTCCCACGAGCAGTACTTC. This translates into CASTEGPASHEQYF. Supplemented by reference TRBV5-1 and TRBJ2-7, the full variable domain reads KAGVTQTPRYLIKTRGQQVTLSCSPISGHRSVSWYQQTPGQGLQFLFEYFSETQRNKGNFPGRFSGRQFSNSRSEMNVSTLELGDSALYLCASTEGPASHEQYFGPGTRLTVT.

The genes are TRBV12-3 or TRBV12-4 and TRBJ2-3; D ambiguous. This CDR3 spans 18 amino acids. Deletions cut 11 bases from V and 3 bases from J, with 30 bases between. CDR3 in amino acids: CAFSLKDRLPSLTDTQYF. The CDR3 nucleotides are TGTGCCTTCAGTTTAAAGGATCGTTTGCCTTCGCTTACAGATACGCAGTATTTT.

The CDR3 loop is CSATEPASREQYF. CDR3 bases: TGCAGTGCCACCGAGCCGGCCTCTCGGGAGCAGTACTTC. The V call is TRBV20-1, the J call TRBJ2-7; D unresolved. This CDR3 comprises 13 residues. V was pared by 6 bases and J by 7 bases, with 19 bases between. CDR1 and CDR2 (germline): DFQATT, SNEGSKA (reference sequence).

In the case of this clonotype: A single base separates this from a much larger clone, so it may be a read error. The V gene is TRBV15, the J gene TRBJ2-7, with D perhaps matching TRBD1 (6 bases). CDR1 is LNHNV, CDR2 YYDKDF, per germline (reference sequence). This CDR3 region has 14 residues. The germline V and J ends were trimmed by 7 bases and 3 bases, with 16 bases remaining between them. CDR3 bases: TGTGCCACCACCAGCTCCCAGGGGAGCTACGAGCAGTACTTC. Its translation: CATTSSQGSYEQYF. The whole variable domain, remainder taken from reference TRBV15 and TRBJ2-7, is DAMVIQNPRYQVTQFGKPVTLSCSQTLNHNVMYWYQQKSSQAPKLLFHYYDKDFNNEADTPDNFQSRRPNTSFCFLDIRSPGLGDTAMYLCATTSSQGSYEQYFGPGTRLTVT.

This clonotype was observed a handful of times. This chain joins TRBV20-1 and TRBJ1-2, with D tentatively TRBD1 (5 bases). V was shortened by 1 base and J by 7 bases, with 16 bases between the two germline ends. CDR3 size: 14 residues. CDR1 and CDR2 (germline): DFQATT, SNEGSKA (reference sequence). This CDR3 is CSARVLEGSGGYTF. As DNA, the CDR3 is TGCAGTGCTAGAGTGCTAGAGGGGTCTGGTGGCTACACCTTC.

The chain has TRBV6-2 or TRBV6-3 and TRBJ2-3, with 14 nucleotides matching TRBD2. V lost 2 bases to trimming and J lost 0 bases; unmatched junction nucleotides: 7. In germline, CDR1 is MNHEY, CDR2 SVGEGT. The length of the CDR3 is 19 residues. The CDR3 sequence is CASSYGPGLAGASTDTQYF. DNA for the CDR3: TGTGCCAGCAGTTACGGCCCGGGACTAGCGGGAGCAAGCACAGATACGCAGTATTTT.

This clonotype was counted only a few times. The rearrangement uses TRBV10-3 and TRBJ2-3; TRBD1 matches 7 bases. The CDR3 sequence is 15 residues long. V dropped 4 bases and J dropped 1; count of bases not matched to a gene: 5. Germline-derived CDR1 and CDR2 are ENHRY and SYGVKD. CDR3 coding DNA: TGTGCCATCAGTGGCAGGGGGAGCGGCACAGATACGCAGTATTTT. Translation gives CAISGRGSGTDTQYF.

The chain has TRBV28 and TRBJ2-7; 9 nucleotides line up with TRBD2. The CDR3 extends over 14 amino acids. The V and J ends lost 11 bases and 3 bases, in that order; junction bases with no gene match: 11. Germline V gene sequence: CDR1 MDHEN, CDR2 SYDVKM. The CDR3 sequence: CAFGKREAIYEQYF. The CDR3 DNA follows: TGTGCCTTTGGCAAGCGGGAGGCGATCTACGAGCAGTACTTC.

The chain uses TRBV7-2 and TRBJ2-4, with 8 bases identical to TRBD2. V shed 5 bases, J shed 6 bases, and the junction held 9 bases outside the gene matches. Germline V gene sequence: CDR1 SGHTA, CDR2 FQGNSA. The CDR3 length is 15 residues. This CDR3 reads CASSPGLAGGNIQYF. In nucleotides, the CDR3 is TGTGCCAGCAGCCCCGGCCTAGCGGGTGGAAACATTCAGTACTTC.

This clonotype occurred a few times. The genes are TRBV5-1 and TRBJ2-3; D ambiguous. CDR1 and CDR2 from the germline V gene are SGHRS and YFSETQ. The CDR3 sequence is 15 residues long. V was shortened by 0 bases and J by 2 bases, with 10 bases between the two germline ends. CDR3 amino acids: CASSLGQLNTDTQYF. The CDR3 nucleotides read TGCGCCAGCAGCTTGGGACAACTGAACACAGATACGCAGTATTTT.